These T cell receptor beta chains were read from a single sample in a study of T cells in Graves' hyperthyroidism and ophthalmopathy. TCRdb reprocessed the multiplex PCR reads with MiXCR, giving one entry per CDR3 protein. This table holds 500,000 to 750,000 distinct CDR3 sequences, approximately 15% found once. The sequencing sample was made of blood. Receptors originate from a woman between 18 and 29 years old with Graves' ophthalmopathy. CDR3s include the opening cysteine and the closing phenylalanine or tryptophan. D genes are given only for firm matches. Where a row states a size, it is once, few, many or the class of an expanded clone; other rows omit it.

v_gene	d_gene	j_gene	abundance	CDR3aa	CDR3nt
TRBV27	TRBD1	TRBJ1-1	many	CASSLLRDRDTEAFF	TGTGCCAGCAGCCTCCTCCGGGACAGGGACACTGAAGCTTTCTTT
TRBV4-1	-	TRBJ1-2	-	CASSQDQGHYGYTF	TGCGCCAGCAGCCAAGATCAAGGACACTATGGCTACACCTTC
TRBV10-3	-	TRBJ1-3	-	CAIRDLSGNTIYF	TGTGCCATCCGGGACCTCTCTGGAAACACCATATATTTT
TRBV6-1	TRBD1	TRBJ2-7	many	CASTLSTGAYEQYF	TGTGCCAGCACCCTATCTACAGGGGCCTACGAGCAGTACTTC
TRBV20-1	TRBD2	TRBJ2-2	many	CSATGTSGTNTGELFF	TGCAGTGCTACCGGGACTAGCGGGACCAACACCGGGGAGCTGTTTTTT
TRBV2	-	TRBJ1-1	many	CASSQQGGNTEAFF	TGTGCCAGCAGTCAACAGGGTGGGAACACTGAAGCTTTCTTT
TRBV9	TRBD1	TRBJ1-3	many	CASSVMGTGLDNTIYF	TGTGCCAGCAGCGTAATGGGGACAGGTCTGGATAACACCATATATTTT
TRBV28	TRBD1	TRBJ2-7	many	CASRLTGGEQYF	TGTGCCAGCAGACTGACAGGGGGCGAGCAGTACTTC
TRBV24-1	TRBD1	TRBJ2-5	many	CATSDSQTGAGETQYF	TGTGCCACCAGTGATTCCCAGACAGGGGCAGGGGAGACCCAGTACTTC
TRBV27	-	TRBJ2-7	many	CASSLSGYEQYF	TGTGCCAGCAGCTTAAGTGGCTACGAGCAGTACTTC
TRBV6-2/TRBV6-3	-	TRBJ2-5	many	CASTHGAAQETQYF	TGTGCCAGCACTCACGGCGCAGCGCAAGAGACCCAGTACTTC
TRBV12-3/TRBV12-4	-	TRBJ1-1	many	CASIQGDIHTEAFF	TGTGCCAGCATCCAAGGGGACATCCACACTGAAGCTTTCTTT
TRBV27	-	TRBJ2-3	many	CASRTPTDTQYF	TGTGCCAGCAGGACCCCCACAGATACGCAGTATTTT
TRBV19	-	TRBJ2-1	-	CASSTGADYNEQFF	TGTGCCAGTAGTACAGGGGCTGACTACAATGAGCAGTTCTTC